One and the same sample provided the 6 T cell receptor beta chains below, sequenced in a study of blood T cell repertoires in COVID-19 (dated by TCRdb to about 2020). Library generation was performed with the immunoSEQ multiplex PCR assay. TCRdb took over this immuneACCESS table, retaining in-frame rearrangements with V and J assigned. Such tables are incomplete; in checked studies, under half of the missing clones stem from an unresolved V gene, and the remainder is unexplained. Present in this sample are roughly 330,000 clones, about 84% of which were seen just once. Around 1.5% of the sample rests with the top ten. The sequenced sample consisted of peripheral blood. The receptors were gathered from a woman aged 45-65 years with acute or convalescent COVID-19.

The CDR3, as DNA: TGTGCCAGCAGCTTAGTTGAGGGGACAGGGGGCCTCCACGAGCAGTACTTC. Protein: CASSLVEGTGGLHEQYF. V gene TRBV5-5 combines with J gene TRBJ2-7, with 12 nucleotides matching TRBD1. Unmatched junction bases numbered 11, after V lost 2 bases and J lost 5 bases. Germline lookup yields CDR1 SGHKS and CDR2 YYEKEE (reference sequence). This CDR3 is 17 amino acids long.

Regarding this clone: The junction and the germline gene differ at one end; a read error may be behind it. This rearrangement joins TRBV9 to TRBJ2-5; 9 bases fit TRBD1. CDR3 length: 16 amino acids. Germline V CDR1 and CDR2: SGDLS, YYNGEE. The CDR3 protein is CASNVDGTGTGETQYF. The CDR3 nucleotides read TGTGCCAGCAACGTAGATGGGACAGGGACGGGGGAGACCCAGTACTTC.

The chain has TRBV7-6 and TRBJ2-7; TRBD2 matches at 12 bases. The CDR3 is made up of 15 amino acids. With 5 bases clipped from V and 2 bases from J, the junction kept 4 bases outside the gene matches. CDR1 is SGHVS and CDR2 is FNYEAQ in the germline V gene. The CDR3 DNA follows: TGTGCCAGCAGCCCAGGACTAGCGGGACCCTACGAGCAGTACTTC. Protein: CASSPGLAGPYEQYF.

The chain uses TRBV5-1 and TRBJ2-4; TRBD2 might be the D (6 bases). V dropped 1 base and J dropped 4 bases, with 15 bases sitting between them. Germline values: CDR1 SGHRS, CDR2 YFSETQ. The CDR3 extends over 16 amino acids. For the CDR3, the DNA is TGCGCCAGCAGCTTGCAAGCGGGTGTCAGTAAAAACATTCAGTACTTC. Translated, it gives CASSLQAGVSKNIQYF. The full variable domain, in which reference TRBV5-1 and TRBJ2-4 provide the parts outside the CDR3, is KAGVTQTPRYLIKTRGQQVTLSCSPISGHRSVSWYQQTPGQGLQFLFEYFSETQRNKGNFPGRFSGRQFSNSRSEMNVSTLELGDSALYLCASSLQAGVSKNIQYFGAGTRLSVL.

This chain joins TRBV4-1 and TRBJ2-5; TRBD2 agrees at 16 bases. V shed 4 bases and J 2 bases; nucleotides not matched to a gene: 1. Germline V CDR1 and CDR2: MGHRA, YSYEKL. The CDR3 has 16 residues. The CDR3 protein is CASSRGLAGGQETQYF. DNA of the CDR3: TGCGCCAGCAGCCGGGGACTAGCGGGGGGGCAAGAGACCCAGTACTTC.

The chain joins TRBV21-1 to TRBJ2-1; the table's D call of TRBD2 was not tested on the DNA. TRBV21-1 counts as a pseudogene. The CDR3 sequence is 16 residues long. CDR3 loop: CASSKGVVGAYNEQFF. Written as DNA, the CDR3 is TGTGCCAGCAGCAAAGGAGTGGTCGGGGCCTACAATGAGCAGTTCTTC.